This entry lists 2 T cell receptor beta chains sequenced from one sample in a study of early T cells in non-severe SARS-CoV-2 infection. MiXCR, run by TCRdb on the 5' RACE reads, gives a single entry per CDR3 protein. This repertoire shows tens of thousands of distinct CDR3 sequences, less than 5% found once; its top ten account for approximately 11%. Sequences were obtained from whole blood. The receptor source for this set is an adult who was a healthcare worker with PCR-confirmed SARS-CoV-2 infection or an uninfected control (not recorded which).

This clonotype was counted at least ten times. The chain is built from TRBV27 and TRBJ2-5; tentatively, D is TRBD2 (5 bases). This CDR3 has 12 residues. CDR1 and CDR2 (germline): MNHEY, SMNVEV (reference sequence). Deletions cut 3 bases from V and 5 bases from J, with 7 bases between. CDR3 in amino acids: CASSFRGETQYF. The CDR3 coding sequence is TGTGCCAGCAGTTTCCGGGGTGAGACCCAGTACTTC.

Ten or more counts support this clonotype. The chain joins TRBV11-3 to TRBJ2-2; D remains unclear. Trimming pared 4 bases from V and 5 bases from J, leaving 14 bases between. CDR3 length: 15 amino acids. Germline CDR1 and CDR2: SGHNT and YENEEA. The CDR3 is CASSSPVFGTGELFF. CDR3 sequence (DNA): TGTGCCAGCAGCTCACCGGTTTTTGGGACCGGGGAGCTGTTTTTT.